What follows is one T cell receptor beta chain and its context. This clonotype was detected a few times. Its target antigen remains unknown. No base quality values were provided; no much bigger clone lies one nucleotide off. The data originate from a study of T cell repertoires in cytomegalovirus infection (dated by TCRdb to between 2019 and 2020). In terms of the full investigation: The peptide stimulations were aimed at well-studied HLA-B-restricted epitopes as well as recently identified HLA-C-restricted CMV epitopes, whose presentation resists viral immunomodulation. Because public TCR beta signatures pointed to carriage of CMV infection together with the matching HLA type, the HLA type of each donor mattered for the analysis.

Results and caveats for the whole study, not just this receptor: The ex vivo response was dominated by HLA-C-restricted CMV-specific TCR beta clonotypes, and the single most frequent clonotype in two of eight donors was supplied by these HLA-C-restricted clonotypes. In both this cohort and an independent cohort of some 350 donors, the cumulative frequency of public TCR beta family members distinguished carriers of CMV infection plus the relevant HLA type.

The germline V and J ends show losses of 5 bases and 6 bases respectively, and no gene match explains 14 bases of the junction. CDR1 is given as SGHTA and CDR2 as FQGTGA, both from the germline V gene. Counted from cysteine to phenylalanine, this CDR3 has 16 amino acids. Only the CDR3 DNA stays, 48 bases, in frame from base 1. TCRdb names Illumina HiSeq 1500 as the instrument used. TCRdb reran the public reads through fastp at Q25 and MiXCR, keeping productive beta chains. Under each unique CDR3 protein, matching rows form one entry showing the most common genes and DNA. The sample has tens of thousands of distinct CDR3 sequences on record, around half of them singletons. Approximately 93% of the sample comes from the top ten. The label giving this sample's treatment or condition can be read as: in vitro stimulation with specific CMV peptide epitopes to enrich CMV-specific T cells.

Recombination linked TRBV7-3 to TRBJ2-3, with 7 middle bases fitting TRBD1. Source: CD8+ T cells from cultured PBMCs, taken from culture after CMV antigen stimulation. The clonotype was recovered from a human donor in good health (CMV status not recorded). Some clones in this sample may be carry-over from other donors' samples. The CDR3 protein: CASSPDWTGKMDTQYF. The nucleotides read TGTGCCAGCAGCCCAGACTGGACAGGCAAAATGGATACGCAGTATTTT. Reference TRBV7-3 and TRBJ2-3 genes cover what lies past the CDR3, so the full variable domain is GAGVSQTPSNKVTEKGKYVELRCDPISGHTALYWYRQSLGQGPEFLIYFQGTGAADDSGLPNDRFFAVRPEGSVSTLKIQRTERGDSAVYLCASSPDWTGKMDTQYFGPGTRLTVL.